These 9 T cell receptor beta chains were sequenced from one sample in a study of blood T cell repertoires in COVID-19. Here immunoSEQ multiplex PCR was the method, and the copy in TCRdb shows in-frame clones only, minus some. Found here are about 200,000 clones, roughly 90% of them singletons; the top ten hold about 5%. The material sequenced was peripheral blood. The receptors were gathered from a woman in her thirties or forties with acute or convalescent COVID-19.

The chain uses TRBV19 and TRBJ2-1; no firm D call. The CDR3 covers 11 residues. V lost 8 bases and J lost 4, with 6 bases in between. Germline V lookup: CDR1 LNHDA, CDR2 SQIVND (reference sequence). In DNA form, the CDR3 reads TGTGCCAGTGCTAAATACAATGAGCAGTTCTTC. This sequence encodes CASAKYNEQFF.

The chain carries TRBV7-2 and TRBJ1-2; unclear D gene. Germline V lookup: CDR1 SGHTA, CDR2 FQGNSA. CDR3 size: 15 residues. V lost 1 base, J lost 2 bases, and 11 bases lay in between. Here the CDR3 reads CASSLVMSGNYGYTF. As DNA, the CDR3 is TGTGCCAGCAGCTTAGTTATGTCGGGGAACTATGGCTACACCTTC.

The rearrangement uses TRBV12-5 and TRBJ2-7, with D perhaps matching TRBD2 (5 bases). The CDR3 is 15 amino acids. Trimming removed 0 bases at V and 7 bases at J, with 16 bases between. Germline assignment: CDR1 LGHNT and CDR2 FRNRAP. As DNA, the CDR3 is TGTGCTAGTGGTTTGGTTTGGGGTCGTAGGAGGGAGCAGTACGTC. It yields the protein CASGLVWGRRREQYV.

The rearrangement links TRBV27 to TRBJ1-2, with 8 bases matching TRBD1. V lost 0 bases, J lost 8 bases, and 2 bases stayed unmatched. Germline V lookup: CDR1 MNHEY, CDR2 SMNVEV (reference sequence). The CDR3 has 13 residues. The CDR3 region is CASSLSPGGGYTF. The CDR3 DNA reads TGTGCCAGCAGTTTATCCCCAGGGGGCGGCTACACCTTC.

The CDR3 sequence: CASRNQEFPEAFF. The CDR3 region has the DNA TGTGCCAGCAGGAACCAGGAATTCCCTGAAGCTTTCTTT. The rearrangement links TRBV6-5 to TRBJ1-1; D unresolved. In germline, CDR1 is MNHEY, CDR2 SVGAGI. V lost 6 bases to trimming and J lost 6 bases, with 14 bases between them. This CDR3 spans 13 amino acids.

CDR3 in DNA: TGTGCCAGCAGCTTGGGCACAGAAGCTTTCTTT. This sequence encodes CASSLGTEAFF. V is TRBV5-4 and J is TRBJ1-1; D unresolved. Trimming shortened V by 0 bases and J by 8 bases, and 5 bases separated the two germline ends. CDR1 and CDR2 from the germline V gene are SGHNT and YYREEE (reference sequence). This CDR3 has 11 amino acids.

This clone was picked up a small number of times. The chain links TRBV6-6 to TRBJ1-5; 8 bases are a match to TRBD1. After removal of 6 bases from V and 4 bases from J, the junction contained 2 bases not matched to a gene. CDR1 and CDR2 from the germline V gene are MNHNY and SVGAGI (reference sequence). CDR3 size: 13 residues. The chain's CDR3 is CASSDRGNQPQHF. The CDR3 DNA is TGTGCCAGCAGCGACAGGGGTAATCAGCCCCAGCATTTT.

The chain uses TRBV5-1 and TRBJ2-3; D is undetermined. CDR1 and CDR2 from the germline V gene are SGHRS and YFSETQ. Trimming took off 5 bases at V and 2 bases at J, with 12 bases between the two ends. CDR3 length: 14 residues. CDR3 amino acids: CASSKQYLTDTQYF. CDR3 sequence (DNA): TGCGCCAGCAGTAAACAGTACCTCACAGATACGCAGTATTTT. The complete variable domain, with remaining parts taken from reference TRBV5-1 and TRBJ2-3, reads KAGVTQTPRYLIKTRGQQVTLSCSPISGHRSVSWYQQTPGQGLQFLFEYFSETQRNKGNFPGRFSGRQFSNSRSEMNVSTLELGDSALYLCASSKQYLTDTQYFGPGTRLTVL.

The J gene is TRBJ1-2, the V gene TRBV3-1 (or the pseudogene TRBV3-2), with TRBD1 matching 9 bases. The CDR3 covers 14 residues. CDR1 is LGHDT and CDR2 is YNNKEL in the germline V gene (reference sequence). The V and J ends lost 5 bases and 6 bases, in that order; junction bases with no gene match: 7. The CDR3 region is CASSSRTGANGYTF. The CDR3 DNA reads TGTGCCAGCAGCTCCCGGACAGGGGCGAATGGCTACACCTTC.